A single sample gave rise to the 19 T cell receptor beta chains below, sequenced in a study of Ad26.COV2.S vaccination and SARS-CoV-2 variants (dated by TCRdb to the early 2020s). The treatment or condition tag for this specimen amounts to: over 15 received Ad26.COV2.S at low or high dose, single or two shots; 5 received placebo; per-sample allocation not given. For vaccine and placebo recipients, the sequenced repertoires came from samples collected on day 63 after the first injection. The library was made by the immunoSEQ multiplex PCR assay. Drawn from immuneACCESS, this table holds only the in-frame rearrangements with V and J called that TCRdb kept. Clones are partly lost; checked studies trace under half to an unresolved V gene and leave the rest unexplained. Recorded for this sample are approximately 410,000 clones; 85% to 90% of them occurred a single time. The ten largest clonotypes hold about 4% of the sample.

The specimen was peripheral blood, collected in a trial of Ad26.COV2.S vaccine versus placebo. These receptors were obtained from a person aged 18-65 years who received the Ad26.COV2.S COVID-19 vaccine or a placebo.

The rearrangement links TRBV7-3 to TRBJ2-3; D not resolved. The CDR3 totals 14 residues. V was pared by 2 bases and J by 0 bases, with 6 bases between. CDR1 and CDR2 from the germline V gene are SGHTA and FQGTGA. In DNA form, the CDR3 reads TGTGCCAGCAGCTTAGCAACTAGCACAGATACGCAGTATTTT. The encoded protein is CASSLATSTDTQYF.

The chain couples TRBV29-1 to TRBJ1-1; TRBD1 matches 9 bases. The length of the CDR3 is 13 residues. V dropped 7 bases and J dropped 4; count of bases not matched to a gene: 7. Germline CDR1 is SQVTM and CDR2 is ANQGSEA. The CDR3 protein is CSAPDRGSTEAFF. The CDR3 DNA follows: TGCAGCGCACCAGACAGGGGGAGCACTGAAGCTTTCTTT.

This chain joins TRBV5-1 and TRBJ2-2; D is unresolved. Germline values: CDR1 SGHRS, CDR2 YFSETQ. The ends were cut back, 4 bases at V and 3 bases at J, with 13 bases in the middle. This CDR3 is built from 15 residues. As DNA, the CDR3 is TGCGCCAGCAGCCAAAGCCTGGTTTACACCGGGGAGCTGTTTTTT. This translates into CASSQSLVYTGELFF.

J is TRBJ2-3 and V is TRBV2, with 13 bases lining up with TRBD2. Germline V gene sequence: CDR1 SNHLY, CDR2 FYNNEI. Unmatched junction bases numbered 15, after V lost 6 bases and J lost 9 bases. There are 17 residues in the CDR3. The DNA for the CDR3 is TGTGCCAGCAGCCTAAGACTAGCGGGGGGCCTGGTGAGCACGCAGTATTTT. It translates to CASSLRLAGGLVSTQYF.

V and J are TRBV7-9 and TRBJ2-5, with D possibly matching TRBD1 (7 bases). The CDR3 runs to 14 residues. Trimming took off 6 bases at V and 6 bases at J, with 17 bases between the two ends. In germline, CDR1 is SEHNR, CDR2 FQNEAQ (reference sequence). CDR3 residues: CASSSTGEVKTQYF. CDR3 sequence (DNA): TGTGCCAGCAGTTCTACAGGGGAGGTAAAGACCCAGTACTTC.

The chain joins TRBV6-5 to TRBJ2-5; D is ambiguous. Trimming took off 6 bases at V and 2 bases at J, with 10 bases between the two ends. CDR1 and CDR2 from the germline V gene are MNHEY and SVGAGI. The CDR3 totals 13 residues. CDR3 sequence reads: CASRPRNQETQYF. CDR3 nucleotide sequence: TGTGCCAGCAGACCCCGAAATCAAGAGACCCAGTACTTC.

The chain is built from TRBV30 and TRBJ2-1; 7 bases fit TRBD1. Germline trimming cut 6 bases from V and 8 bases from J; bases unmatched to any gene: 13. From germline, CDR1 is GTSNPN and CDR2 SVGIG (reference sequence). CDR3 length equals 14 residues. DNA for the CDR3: TGTGCCTGCGCACAGGGGATGGCCATGGATGAGCAGTTCTTC. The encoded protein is CACAQGMAMDEQFF.

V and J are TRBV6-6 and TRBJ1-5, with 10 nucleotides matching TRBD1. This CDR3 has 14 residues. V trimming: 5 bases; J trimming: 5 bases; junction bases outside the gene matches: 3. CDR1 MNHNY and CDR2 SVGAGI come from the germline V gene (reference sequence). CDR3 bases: TGTGCCAGCAGTGGGACAGGGGAGGATCAGCCCCAGCATTTT. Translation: CASSGTGEDQPQHF.

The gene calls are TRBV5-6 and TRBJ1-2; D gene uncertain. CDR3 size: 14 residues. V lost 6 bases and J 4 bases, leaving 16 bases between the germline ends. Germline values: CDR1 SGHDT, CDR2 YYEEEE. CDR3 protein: CASTGSMRGYGYTF. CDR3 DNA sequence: TGTGCCAGCACAGGTTCTATGAGAGGCTATGGCTACACCTTC.

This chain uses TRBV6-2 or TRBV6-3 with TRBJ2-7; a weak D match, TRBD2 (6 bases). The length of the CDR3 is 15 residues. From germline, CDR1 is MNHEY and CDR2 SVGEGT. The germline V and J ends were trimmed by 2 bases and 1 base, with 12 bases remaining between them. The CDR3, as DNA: TGTGCCAGCAGTTACGGGGGGATGGATTCCTACGAGCAGTACTTC. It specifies CASSYGGMDSYEQYF.

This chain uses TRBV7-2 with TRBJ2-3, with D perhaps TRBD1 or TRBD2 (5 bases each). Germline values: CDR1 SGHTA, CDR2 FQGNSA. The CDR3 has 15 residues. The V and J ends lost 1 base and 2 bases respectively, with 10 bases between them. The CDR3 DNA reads TGTGCCAGCAGCTTAGTGTGGGACCTCACAGATACGCAGTATTTT. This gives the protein CASSLVWDLTDTQYF.

In nucleotides, the CDR3 is TGCAGCGTTGTTCTAGCGGGGGGGCCTGAGCAGTTCTTC. Translated, it gives CSVVLAGGPEQFF. The chain employs TRBV29-1 and TRBJ2-1; 12 bases align to TRBD2. The CDR3 sequence is 13 residues long. J lost 9 bases, V lost 4 bases, and 4 bases had no gene match. CDR1 is SQVTM, CDR2 ANQGSEA, per germline.

The CDR3 protein is CASIFSDRKDQPQHF. The DNA for the CDR3 is TGTGCCAGCATTTTTTCGGACAGAAAGGATCAGCCCCAGCATTTT. This rearrangement joins TRBV3-1 (or the pseudogene TRBV3-2) to TRBJ1-5, with a tentative D call TRBD1 (6 bases). The CDR3 covers 15 residues. CDR1 LGHDT and CDR2 YNNKEL come from the germline V gene (reference sequence). V was cut by 7 bases and J by 5 bases, with 18 bases left in between.

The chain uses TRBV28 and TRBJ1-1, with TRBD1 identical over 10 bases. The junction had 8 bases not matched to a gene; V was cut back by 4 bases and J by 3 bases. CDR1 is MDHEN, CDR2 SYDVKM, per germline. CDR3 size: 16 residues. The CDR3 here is CASSSRDRGKDTEAFF. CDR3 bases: TGTGCCAGCAGTTCTCGGGACAGGGGAAAGGACACTGAAGCTTTCTTT.

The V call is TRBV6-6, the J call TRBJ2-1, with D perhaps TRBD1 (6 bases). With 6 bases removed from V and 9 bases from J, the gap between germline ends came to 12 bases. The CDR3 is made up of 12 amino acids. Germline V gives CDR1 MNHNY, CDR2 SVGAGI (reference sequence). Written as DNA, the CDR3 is TGTGCCAGCAGGCCTGACAGGATTGAGCAGTTCTTC. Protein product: CASRPDRIEQFF.

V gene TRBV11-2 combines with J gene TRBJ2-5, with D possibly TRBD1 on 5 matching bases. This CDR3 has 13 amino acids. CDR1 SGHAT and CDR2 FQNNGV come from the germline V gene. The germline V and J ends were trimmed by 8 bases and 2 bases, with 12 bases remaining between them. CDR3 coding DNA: TGTGCCAGCTCCGTGGGGCCACAAGAGACCCAGTACTTC. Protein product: CASSVGPQETQYF.

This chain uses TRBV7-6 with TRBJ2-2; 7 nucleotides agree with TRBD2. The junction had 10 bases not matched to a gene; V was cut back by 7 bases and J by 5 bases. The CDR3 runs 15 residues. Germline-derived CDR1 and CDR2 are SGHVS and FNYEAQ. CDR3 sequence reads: CASTAGEGGTGELFF. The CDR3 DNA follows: TGTGCCAGCACCGCTGGGGAGGGAGGAACCGGGGAGCTGTTTTTT.

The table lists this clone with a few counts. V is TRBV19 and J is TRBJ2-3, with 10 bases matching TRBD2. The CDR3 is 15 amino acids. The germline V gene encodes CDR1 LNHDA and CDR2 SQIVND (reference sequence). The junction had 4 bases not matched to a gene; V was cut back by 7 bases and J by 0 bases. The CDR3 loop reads CASTTSGASTDTQYF. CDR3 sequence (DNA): TGTGCCAGTACTACTAGCGGGGCTAGCACAGATACGCAGTATTTT.

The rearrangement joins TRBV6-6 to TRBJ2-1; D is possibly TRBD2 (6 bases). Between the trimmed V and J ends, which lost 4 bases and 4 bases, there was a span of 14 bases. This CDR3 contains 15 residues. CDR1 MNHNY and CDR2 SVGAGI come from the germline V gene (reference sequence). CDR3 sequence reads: CASSFSRLGYNEQFF. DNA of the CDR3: TGTGCCAGCAGTTTCTCTCGACTAGGATACAATGAGCAGTTCTTC.